Detailed here is one T cell receptor (beta chain). Its antigen remains unknown. MiXCR was run by TCRdb on the reads, yielding one entry per CDR3 protein. This sample has about 260,000 distinct CDR3 sequences; approximately 14% occur once, and the top ten carry about 10%. This sample stems from a study of T cell repertoires in cytomegalovirus infection. For the study at large: Public signatures in TCR beta pointed to CMV infection and matching HLA type. Study-wide results and caveats: Clonotypes of TCR beta that were HLA-C-restricted and CMV-specific dominated the ex vivo response. Summed frequency of public TCR beta families distinguished CMV carriers with the relevant HLA.

This CDR3 has 14 residues. CDR1 is MGHRA, CDR2 YSYEKL, per germline. With 0 bases removed from V and 2 bases from J, the gap between germline ends came to 8 bases. The chain recombines TRBV4-1 with TRBJ2-7, with D unresolved. This clonotype was sampled from a human donor in good health (CMV status not recorded). Some clones in this sample may be carry-over from other donors' samples. The sequencing input was PBMCs. This CDR3 reads CASSQEPRAYEQYF. CDR3 bases: TGCGCCAGCAGCCAAGAACCACGCGCCTACGAGCAGTACTTC.